This TCR beta chain emerged from a study of T cell changes during pregnancy in multiple sclerosis. The germline CDR1 and CDR2 sequences are SEHNR and FQNEAQ (reference sequence). CDR3 size: 12 residues. V gave up 6 bases and J gave up 2 bases, with 7 bases separating them. The protocol was immunoSEQ multiplex PCR, while the TCRdb copy is restricted to in-frame clones and leaves out a portion. The sample consists of roughly 72,000 clones, around 92% of them appearing once. The sequence derives from a female donor in good health, enrolled as a control in a pregnancy study. The V and J genes are TRBV7-9 and TRBJ1-1, with D uncertain. Source: peripheral blood, taken in the first trimester of pregnancy. CDR3 nucleotide sequence: TGTGCCAGCAGTCGGGATAACACTGAAGCTTTCTTT. This sequence encodes CASSRDNTEAFF.